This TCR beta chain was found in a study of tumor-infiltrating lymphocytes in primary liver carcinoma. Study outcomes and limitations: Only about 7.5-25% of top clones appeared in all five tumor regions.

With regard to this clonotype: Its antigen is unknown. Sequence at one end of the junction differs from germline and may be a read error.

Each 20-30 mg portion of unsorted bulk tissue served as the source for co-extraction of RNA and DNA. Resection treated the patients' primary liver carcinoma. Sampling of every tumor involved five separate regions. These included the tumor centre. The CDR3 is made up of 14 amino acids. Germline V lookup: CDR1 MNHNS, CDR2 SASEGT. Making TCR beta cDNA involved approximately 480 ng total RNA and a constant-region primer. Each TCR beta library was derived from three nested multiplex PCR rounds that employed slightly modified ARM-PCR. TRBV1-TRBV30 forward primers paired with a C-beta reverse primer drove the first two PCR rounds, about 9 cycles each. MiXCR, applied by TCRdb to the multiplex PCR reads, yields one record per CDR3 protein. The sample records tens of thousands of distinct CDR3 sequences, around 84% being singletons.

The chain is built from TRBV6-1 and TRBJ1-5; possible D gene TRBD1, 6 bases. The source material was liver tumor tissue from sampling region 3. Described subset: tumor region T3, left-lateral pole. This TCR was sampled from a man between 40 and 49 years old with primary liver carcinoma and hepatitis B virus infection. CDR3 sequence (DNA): TGTGCCAACAGTGAGGGGGAGTCGGAGCAGCCCCGGCATTTT. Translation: CANSEGESEQPRHF.